The clone carrying this T cell receptor beta chain was detected only once. Its cognate antigen is unknown. Additional DNA sequences in this sample encode the identical CDR3. The data derive from a study of shared clonotypes between healthy human individuals. The wider study: The donor pool was made up of a couple of women and three men aged 18 to 49. CD4 naive cells filled three plates per donor, CD4 memory three, CD8 naive two and CD8 memory one.

The germline CDR1 and CDR2 sequences are LGHNA and YNFKEQ. The trim removed 4 bases at V and 6 bases at J, leaving 8 bases unmatched. The CDR3 is 17 residues long. Naive CD8 isolation took CD45RO-negative cells positively selected for CCR7 and excluded terminally differentiated effector memory CD45RA+ cells. Each cell subset's genomic DNA was divided evenly among several immunoSEQ plates. This table comes from immunoSEQ multiplex PCR, and its TCRdb copy is limited to in-frame clones, with some not included. The sample consists of about 1,900,000 clones, over 85% of them appearing once. Whole-study findings and limits: A handful of donors had around 5% of their naive CD4 clonotypes in common.

The origin of this receptor is a man aged 18 to 29 in good health. The rearrangement links TRBV4-2 to TRBJ2-3; 15 bases are shared with TRBD2. The sample consisted of naive CD8+ T cells sorted from blood. The CDR3 nucleotides are TGTGCCAGCAGCCCACCGGGACTAGCGGGGGGAACGGATACGCAGTATTTT. This translates into CASSPPGLAGGTDTQYF.